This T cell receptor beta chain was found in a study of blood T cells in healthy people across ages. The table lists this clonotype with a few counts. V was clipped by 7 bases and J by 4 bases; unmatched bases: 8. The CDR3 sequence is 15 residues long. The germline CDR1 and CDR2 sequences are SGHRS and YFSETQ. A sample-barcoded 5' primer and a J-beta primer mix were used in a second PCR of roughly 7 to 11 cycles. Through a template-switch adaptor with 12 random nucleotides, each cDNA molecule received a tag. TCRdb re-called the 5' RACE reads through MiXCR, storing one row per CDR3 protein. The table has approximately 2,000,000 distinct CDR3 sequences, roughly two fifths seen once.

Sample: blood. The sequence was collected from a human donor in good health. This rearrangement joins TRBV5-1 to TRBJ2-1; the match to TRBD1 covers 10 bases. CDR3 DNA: TGCGCCAGCGTCCTTGGGACAGGGGATTACAATGAGCAGTTCTTC. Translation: CASVLGTGDYNEQFF.